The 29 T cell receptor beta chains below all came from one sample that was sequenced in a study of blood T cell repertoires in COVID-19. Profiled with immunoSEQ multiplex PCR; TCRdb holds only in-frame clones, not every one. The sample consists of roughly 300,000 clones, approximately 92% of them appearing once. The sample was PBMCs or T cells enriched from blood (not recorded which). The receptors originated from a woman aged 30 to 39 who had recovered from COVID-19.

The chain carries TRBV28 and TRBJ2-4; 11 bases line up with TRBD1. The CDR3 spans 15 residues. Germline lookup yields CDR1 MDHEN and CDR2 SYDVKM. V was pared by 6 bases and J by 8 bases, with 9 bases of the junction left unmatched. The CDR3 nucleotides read TGTGCCAGCAGGGACTCTGGGACAGGGGGGGACATTCAGTACTTC. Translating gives CASRDSGTGGDIQYF.

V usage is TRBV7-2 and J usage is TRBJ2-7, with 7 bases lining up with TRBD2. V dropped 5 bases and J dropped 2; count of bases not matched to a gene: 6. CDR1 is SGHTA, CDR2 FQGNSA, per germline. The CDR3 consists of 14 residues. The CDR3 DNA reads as TGTGCCAGCAGCCGGGACTATACGACCTACGAGCAGTACTTC. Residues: CASSRDYTTYEQYF.

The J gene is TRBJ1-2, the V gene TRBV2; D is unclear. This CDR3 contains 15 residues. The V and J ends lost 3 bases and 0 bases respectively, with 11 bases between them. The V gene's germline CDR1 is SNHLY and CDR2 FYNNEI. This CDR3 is CASSEGNRSNYGYTF. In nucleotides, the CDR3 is TGTGCCAGCAGTGAGGGTAACAGATCTAACTATGGCTACACCTTC.

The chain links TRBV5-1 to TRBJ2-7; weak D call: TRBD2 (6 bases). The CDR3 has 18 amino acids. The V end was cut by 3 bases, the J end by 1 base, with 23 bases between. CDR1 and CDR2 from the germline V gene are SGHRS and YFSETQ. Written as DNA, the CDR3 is TGCGCCAGCAGCTGGACTTTGGCGGGGCCTACCAATTCCTACGAGCAGTACTTC. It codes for CASSWTLAGPTNSYEQYF.

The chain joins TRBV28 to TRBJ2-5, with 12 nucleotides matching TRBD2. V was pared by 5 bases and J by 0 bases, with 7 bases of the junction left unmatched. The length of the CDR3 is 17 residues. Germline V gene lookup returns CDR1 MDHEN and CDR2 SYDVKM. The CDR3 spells CASSPGLAGRYQETQYF. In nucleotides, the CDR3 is TGTGCCAGCAGTCCAGGACTAGCGGGAAGGTACCAAGAGACCCAGTACTTC.

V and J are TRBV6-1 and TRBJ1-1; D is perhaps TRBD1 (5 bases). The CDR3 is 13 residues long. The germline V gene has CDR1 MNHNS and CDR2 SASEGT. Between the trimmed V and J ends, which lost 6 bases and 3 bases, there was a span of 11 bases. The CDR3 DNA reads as TGTGCCAGCAGGGAGGGGATGGACACTGAAGCTTTCTTT. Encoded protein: CASREGMDTEAFF.

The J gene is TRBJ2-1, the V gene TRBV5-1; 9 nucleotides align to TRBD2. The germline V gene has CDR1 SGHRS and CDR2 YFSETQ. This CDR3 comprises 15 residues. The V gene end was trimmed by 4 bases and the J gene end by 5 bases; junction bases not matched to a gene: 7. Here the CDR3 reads CASSTAGGTHNEQFF. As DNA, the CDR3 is TGCGCCAGCAGCACGGCGGGGGGGACCCACAATGAGCAGTTCTTC.

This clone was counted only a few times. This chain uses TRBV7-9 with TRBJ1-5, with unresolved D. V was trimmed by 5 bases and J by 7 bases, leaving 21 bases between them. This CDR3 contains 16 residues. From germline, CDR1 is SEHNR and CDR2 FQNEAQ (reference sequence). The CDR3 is CASSHGGPRIGQPQHF. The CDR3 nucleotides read TGTGCCAGCAGCCACGGAGGACCCCGGATCGGACAGCCCCAGCATTTT.

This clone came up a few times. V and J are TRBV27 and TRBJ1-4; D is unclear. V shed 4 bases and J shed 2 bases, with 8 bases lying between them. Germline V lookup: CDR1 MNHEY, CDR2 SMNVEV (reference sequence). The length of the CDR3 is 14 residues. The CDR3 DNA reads TGTGCCAGCAGTTCCCCACTGACTAATGAAAAACTGTTTTTT. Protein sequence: CASSSPLTNEKLFF.

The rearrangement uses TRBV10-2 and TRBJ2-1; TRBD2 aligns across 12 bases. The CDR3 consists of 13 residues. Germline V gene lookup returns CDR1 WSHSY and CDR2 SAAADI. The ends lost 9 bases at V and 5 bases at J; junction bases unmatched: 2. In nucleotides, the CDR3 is TGCGCCAGTCGACTAGCGGGGGACAATGAGCAGTTCTTC. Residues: CASRLAGDNEQFF.

The CDR3 DNA sequence: TGTGCCAGCAGTCCCAGGGAATTAGCCAAAAACATTCAGTACTTC. This sequence encodes CASSPRELAKNIQYF. The chain carries TRBV11-2 and TRBJ2-4, with D possibly TRBD1 on 5 matching bases. V lost 6 bases and J lost 0, with 12 bases in between. Per the germline V gene, CDR1 is SGHAT and CDR2 is FQNNGV. The CDR3 is 15 amino acids.

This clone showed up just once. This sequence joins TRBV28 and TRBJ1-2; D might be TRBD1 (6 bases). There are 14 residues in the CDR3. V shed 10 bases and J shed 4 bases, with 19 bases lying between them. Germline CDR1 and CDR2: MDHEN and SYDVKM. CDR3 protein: CATDKGGAVYGYTF. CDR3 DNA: TGTGCCACCGATAAGGGGGGGGCGGTCTATGGCTACACCTTC.

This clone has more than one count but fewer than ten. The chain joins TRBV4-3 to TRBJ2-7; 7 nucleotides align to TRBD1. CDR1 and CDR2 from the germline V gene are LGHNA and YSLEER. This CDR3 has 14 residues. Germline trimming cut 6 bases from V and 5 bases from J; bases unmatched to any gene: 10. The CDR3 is CASSPDRVHHEQYF. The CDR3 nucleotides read TGCGCCAGCAGTCCAGACAGGGTACATCACGAGCAGTACTTC.

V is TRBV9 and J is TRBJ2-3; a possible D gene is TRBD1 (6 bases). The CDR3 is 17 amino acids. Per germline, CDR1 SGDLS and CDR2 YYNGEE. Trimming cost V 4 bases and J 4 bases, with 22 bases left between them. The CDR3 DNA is TGTGCCAGCAGCCCGAGTGAATTGTGGGGACAACCAGATACGCAGTATTTT. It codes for CASSPSELWGQPDTQYF.

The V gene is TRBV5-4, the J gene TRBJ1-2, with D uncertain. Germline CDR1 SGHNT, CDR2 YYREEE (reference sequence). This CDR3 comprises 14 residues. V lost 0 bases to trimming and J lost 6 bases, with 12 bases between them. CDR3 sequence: CASSLGGDGHGYTF. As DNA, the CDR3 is TGTGCCAGCAGCTTGGGGGGAGATGGGCATGGCTACACCTTC.

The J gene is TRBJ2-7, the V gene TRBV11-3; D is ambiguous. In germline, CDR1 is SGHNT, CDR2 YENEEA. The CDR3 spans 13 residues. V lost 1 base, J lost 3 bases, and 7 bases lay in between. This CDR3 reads CASSLASDYEQYF. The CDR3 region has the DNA TGTGCCAGCAGCTTAGCCTCAGACTACGAGCAGTACTTC.

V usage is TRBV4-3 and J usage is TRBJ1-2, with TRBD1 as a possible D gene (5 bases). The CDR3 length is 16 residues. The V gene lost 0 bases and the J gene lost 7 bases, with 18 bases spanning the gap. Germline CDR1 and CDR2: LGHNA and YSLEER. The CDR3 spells CASSQESAGPIGGYTF. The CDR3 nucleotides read TGCGCCAGCAGCCAAGAATCGGCAGGGCCTATCGGTGGCTACACCTTC.

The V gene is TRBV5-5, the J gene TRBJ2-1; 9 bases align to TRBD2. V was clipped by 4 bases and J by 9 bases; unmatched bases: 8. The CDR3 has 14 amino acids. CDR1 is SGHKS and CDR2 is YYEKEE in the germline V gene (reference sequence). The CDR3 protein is CASSTMTSGAEQFF. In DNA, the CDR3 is TGTGCCAGCAGCACAATGACTAGCGGCGCTGAGCAGTTCTTC.

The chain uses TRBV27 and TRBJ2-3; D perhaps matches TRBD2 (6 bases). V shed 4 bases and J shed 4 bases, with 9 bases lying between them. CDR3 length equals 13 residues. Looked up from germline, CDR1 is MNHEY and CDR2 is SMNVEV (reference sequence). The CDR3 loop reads CASSSASADTQYF. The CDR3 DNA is TGTGCCAGCAGTTCGGCTAGCGCAGATACGCAGTATTTT.

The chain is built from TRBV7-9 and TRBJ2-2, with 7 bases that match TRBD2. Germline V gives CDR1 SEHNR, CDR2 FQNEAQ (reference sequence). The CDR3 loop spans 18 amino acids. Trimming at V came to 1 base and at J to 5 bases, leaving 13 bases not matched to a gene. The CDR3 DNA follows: TGTGCCAGCAGCTTAGGACCGAGGAGGCGGGGAGGGACCGGGGAGCTGTTTTTT. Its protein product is CASSLGPRRRGGTGELFF. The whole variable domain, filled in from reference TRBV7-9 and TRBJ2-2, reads DTGVSQNPRHKITKRGQNVTFRCDPISEHNRLYWYRQTLGQGPEFLTYFQNEAQLEKSRLLSDRFSAERPKGSFSTLEIQRTEQGDSAMYLCASSLGPRRRGGTGELFFGEGSRLTVL.

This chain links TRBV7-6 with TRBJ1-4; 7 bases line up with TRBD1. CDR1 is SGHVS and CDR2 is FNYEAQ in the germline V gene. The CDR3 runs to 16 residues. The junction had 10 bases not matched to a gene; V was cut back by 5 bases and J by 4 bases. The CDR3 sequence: CASSLRRQGDNEKLFF. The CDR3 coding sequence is TGTGCCAGCAGCCTCCGGCGACAGGGCGATAATGAAAAACTGTTTTTT.

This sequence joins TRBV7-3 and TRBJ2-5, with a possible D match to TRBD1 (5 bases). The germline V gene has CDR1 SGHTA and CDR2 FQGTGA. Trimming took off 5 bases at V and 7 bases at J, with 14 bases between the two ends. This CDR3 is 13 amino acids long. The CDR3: CASSPQGSWTQYF. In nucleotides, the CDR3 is TGTGCCAGCAGCCCCCAGGGATCTTGGACCCAGTACTTC.

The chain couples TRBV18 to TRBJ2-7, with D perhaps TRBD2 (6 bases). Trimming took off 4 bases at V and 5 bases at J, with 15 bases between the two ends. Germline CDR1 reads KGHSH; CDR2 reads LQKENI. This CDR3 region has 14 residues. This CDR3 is CASSQRLGRDEQYF. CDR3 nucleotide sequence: TGTGCCAGCTCACAGAGACTAGGGCGGGACGAGCAGTACTTC.

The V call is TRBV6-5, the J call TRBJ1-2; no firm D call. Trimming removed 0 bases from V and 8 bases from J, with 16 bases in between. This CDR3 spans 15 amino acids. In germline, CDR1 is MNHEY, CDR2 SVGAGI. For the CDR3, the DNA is TGTGCCAGCAGTTACTCATTCGGGGAGCCGGGAGGCTACACCTTC. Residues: CASSYSFGEPGGYTF.

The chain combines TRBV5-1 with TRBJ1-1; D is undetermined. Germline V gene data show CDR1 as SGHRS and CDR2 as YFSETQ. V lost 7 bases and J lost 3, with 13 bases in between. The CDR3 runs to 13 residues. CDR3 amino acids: CASALGRDTEAFF. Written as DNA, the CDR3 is TGCGCCAGCGCCCTAGGGAGGGACACTGAAGCTTTCTTT.

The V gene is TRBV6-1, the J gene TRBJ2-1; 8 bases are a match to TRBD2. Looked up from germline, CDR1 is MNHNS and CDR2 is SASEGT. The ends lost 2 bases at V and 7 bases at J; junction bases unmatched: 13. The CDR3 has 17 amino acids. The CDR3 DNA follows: TGTGCCAGCAGTGAACAGGGGTACAGCGGGAGCCGGAATGAGCAGTTCTTC. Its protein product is CASSEQGYSGSRNEQFF.

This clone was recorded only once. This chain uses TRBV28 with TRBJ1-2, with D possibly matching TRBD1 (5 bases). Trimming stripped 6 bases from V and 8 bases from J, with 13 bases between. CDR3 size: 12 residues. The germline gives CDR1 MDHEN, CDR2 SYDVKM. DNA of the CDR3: TGTGCCAGCAGATTGCCAGGGTACGGCTACACCTTC. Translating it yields CASRLPGYGYTF.

The CDR3 bases are TGTGCCTCGACCCGGGAAGACAAGGATGAGCAGTTCTTC. Amino acids: CASTREDKDEQFF. This chain joins TRBV10-3 and TRBJ2-1; TRBD2 might be the D (5 bases). V was clipped by 11 bases and J by 8 bases, with 19 bases between them. Germline V gives CDR1 ENHRY, CDR2 SYGVKD. The CDR3 runs 13 residues.

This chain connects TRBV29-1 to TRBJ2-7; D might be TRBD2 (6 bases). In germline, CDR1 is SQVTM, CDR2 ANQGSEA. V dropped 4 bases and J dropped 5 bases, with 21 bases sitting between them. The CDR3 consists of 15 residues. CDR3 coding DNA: TGCAGCGTTGCGCTAAGACTAGAAGTCAGGCACGAGCAGTACTTC. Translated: CSVALRLEVRHEQYF.